The 30 T cell receptor beta chains given below trace back to one sample, sequenced in a study of T-cell memory formation after mild COVID-19. TCRdb reanalysed the 5' RACE reads using MiXCR and keeps one entry per CDR3 protein. This repertoire shows about 350,000 distinct CDR3 sequences, roughly 13% found once; its top ten account for about 20%. Sequencing was done on a sample of PBMCs or a T cell subset sorted from them (not recorded which). Every receptor here comes from a man aged 18 to 30 who had mild COVID-19 (a few samples of this study predate the infection). Cell type and time point are not known.

The rearrangement uses TRBV7-2 and TRBJ1-6; D perhaps matches TRBD1 (6 bases). The length of the CDR3 is 14 residues. Between the trimmed V and J ends, which lost 5 bases and 9 bases, there was a span of 14 bases. Germline V gives CDR1 SGHTA, CDR2 FQGNSA. This CDR3 is CASSEGRGPSPLHF. DNA of the CDR3: TGTGCCAGCAGCGAAGGCAGGGGCCCTTCACCCCTCCACTTT.

This clonotype was detected only a few times. V and J are TRBV6-2 or TRBV6-3 and TRBJ1-2; no reliable D call. The CDR3 is 12 residues long. Looked up from germline, CDR1 is MNHEY and CDR2 is SVGEGT. With 1 base removed from V and 8 bases from J, the gap between germline ends came to 8 bases. The CDR3 spells CASSYYDIGYTF. DNA for the CDR3: TGTGCCAGCAGTTACTATGACATCGGCTACACCTTC.

Only a few counts were recorded for this clonotype. The chain links TRBV18 to TRBJ2-3, with TRBD1 identical over 8 bases. Germline CDR1 and CDR2: KGHSH and LQKENI. The J segment lost 6 bases and the V segment lost 5 bases, leaving 7 bases of the junction unmatched. The CDR3 spans 14 residues. The CDR3 DNA follows: TGTGCCAGCTCATCGCGGACAGGGTTCGATACGCAGTATTTT. This codes for CASSSRTGFDTQYF. The full variable domain, completed using reference TRBV18 and TRBJ2-3, is NAGVMQNPRHLVRRRGQEARLRCSPMKGHSHVYWYRQLPEEGLKFMVYLQKENIIDESGMPKERFSAEFPKEGPSILRIQQVVRGDSAAYFCASSSRTGFDTQYFGPGTRLTVL.

The chain carries TRBV7-9 and TRBJ2-7, with 7 bases matching TRBD2. The CDR3 totals 12 residues. Germline V gene data show CDR1 as SEHNR and CDR2 as FQNEAQ (reference sequence). CDR3 in amino acids: CARSFAAGEQYV. The CDR3 bases are TGTGCCAGAAGCTTTGCAGCGGGGGAGCAGTACGTC.

This clonotype has a handful of counts. The rearrangement uses TRBV4-3 and TRBJ2-7; D not certain. The germline CDR1 and CDR2 sequences are LGHNA and YSLEER. The V end lost 1 base, the J end lost 0 bases, and 10 bases lay between the germline ends. This CDR3 is built from 15 residues. CDR3 sequence: CASSQGRGTSYEQYF. CDR3 sequence (DNA): TGCGCCAGCAGCCAAGGGCGTGGCACCTCCTACGAGCAGTACTTC.

In this sample, this clonotype turned up many times. The V gene is TRBV4-3, the J gene TRBJ2-5, with 12 nucleotides matching TRBD2. This CDR3 has 16 amino acids. J gave up 4 bases and V 0 bases, and 3 bases lay outside the gene matches. Germline assignment: CDR1 LGHNA and CDR2 YSLEER. The CDR3 is CASSQDPSGGAETQYF. The CDR3 nucleotides are TGCGCCAGCAGCCAAGATCCTAGCGGGGGGGCAGAGACCCAGTACTTC.

The chain employs TRBV4-2 and TRBJ1-5, with a weak D call TRBD1 (5 bases). The V end was cut by 1 base, the J end by 6 bases, with 19 bases between. The CDR3 covers 17 residues. CDR1 and CDR2 (germline): LGHNA, YNFKEQ. This chain's CDR3 is CASSQGGGGTRGQPQHF. In DNA, the CDR3 is TGTGCCAGCAGCCAAGGCGGTGGGGGGACCCGAGGTCAGCCCCAGCATTTT.

In its sample, this clonotype was seen a few times. The chain has TRBV5-6 and TRBJ2-7; TRBD1 is a possible D gene (5 bases). The germline V and J ends were trimmed by 3 bases and 5 bases, with 12 bases remaining between them. Germline V CDR1 and CDR2: SGHDT, YYEEEE. CDR3 length equals 13 residues. The CDR3 region has the DNA TGTGCCAGCAGCTCTACTTGGGGCGACGAGCAGTACGTC. This gives the protein CASSSTWGDEQYV.

CDR3 in amino acids: CASSLESYTPSGANVLTF. The CDR3 nucleotides read TGCGCCAGCAGCTTGGAGTCGTACACCCCCTCTGGGGCCAACGTCCTGACTTTC. V gene TRBV5-1 combines with J gene TRBJ2-6; D ambiguous. With 0 bases removed from V and 0 bases from J, the gap between germline ends came to 13 bases. Germline CDR1 is SGHRS and CDR2 is YFSETQ. The CDR3 has 18 amino acids.

This clonotype was picked up a small number of times. The V gene is TRBV9, the J gene TRBJ2-3; no clear D. Trimming took off 0 bases at V and 4 bases at J, with 3 bases between the two ends. This CDR3 is built from 12 residues. Per germline, CDR1 SGDLS and CDR2 YYNGEE. The CDR3 protein is CASSVAADTQYF. The CDR3 nucleotides are TGTGCCAGCAGCGTAGCTGCAGATACGCAGTATTTT.

The J gene is TRBJ1-1, the V gene TRBV7-2, with unresolved D. Germline-derived CDR1 and CDR2 are SGHTA and FQGNSA. Trimming stripped 3 bases from V and 7 bases from J, with 12 bases between. This CDR3 has 13 residues. The CDR3 loop reads CASSLREPSEAFF. CDR3 coding DNA: TGTGCCAGCAGCTTGCGGGAACCTAGTGAAGCTTTCTTT.

This clonotype was observed a few times. The chain has TRBV12-5 and TRBJ1-2; D call uncertain. The CDR3 length is 15 residues. CDR1 is LGHNT, CDR2 FRNRAP, per germline. V was clipped by 1 base and J by 3 bases, with 12 bases between them. The CDR3 DNA follows: TGTGCTAGTGGTTTGGCGCCCTACAGTTACTATGGCTACACCTTC. As protein: CASGLAPYSYYGYTF.

The rearrangement uses TRBV5-1 and TRBJ2-5; TRBD1 or TRBD2 may be the D gene (6 bases each). V lost 0 bases and J 5 bases, leaving 20 bases between the germline ends. The germline CDR1 and CDR2 sequences are SGHRS and YFSETQ. The CDR3 is 17 residues long. In nucleotides, the CDR3 is TGCGCCAGCAGCTTGGGGTCCCCAACGGGGGCTGGGGAGACCCAGTACTTC. Encoded protein: CASSLGSPTGAGETQYF.

There are a few counts of this clonotype. The chain couples TRBV6-5 to TRBJ1-2, with 9 bases identical to TRBD1. Germline V lookup: CDR1 MNHEY, CDR2 SVGAGI. This CDR3 is 20 amino acids long. With 0 bases clipped from V and 3 bases from J, the junction kept 17 bases outside the gene matches. DNA of the CDR3: TGTGCCAGCAGTTACTCGATCTCTTTTCGGACAGGGGATGGGTACTATGGCTACACCTTC. Translating gives CASSYSISFRTGDGYYGYTF.

This clonotype came up once. The genes are TRBV9 and TRBJ2-2; possible D gene TRBD1, 5 bases. V lost 2 bases, J lost 8 bases, and 13 bases lay in between. This CDR3 is built from 14 residues. Germline loops: CDR1 SGDLS, CDR2 YYNGEE. DNA for the CDR3: TGTGCCAGCAGCGTTACGGTCCAGGGTGGGGAGCTGTTTTTT. Residues: CASSVTVQGGELFF. The variable domain in full, with the rest retrieved from reference TRBV9 and TRBJ2-2, is DSGVTQTPKHLITATGQRVTLRCSPRSGDLSVYWYQQSLDQGLQFLIQYYNGEERAKGNILERFSAQQFPDLHSELNLSSLELGDSALYFCASSVTVQGGELFFGEGSRLTVL.

The chain uses TRBV20-1 and TRBJ2-7; D is uncertain. CDR1 and CDR2 from the germline V gene are DFQATT and SNEGSKA (reference sequence). The CDR3 consists of 11 residues. V was clipped by 1 base and J by 1 base, with 2 bases between them. This CDR3 reads CSARGSYEQYV. The CDR3 nucleotides are TGCAGTGCTAGAGGTTCCTACGAGCAGTACGTC.

The chain recombines TRBV10-3 with TRBJ2-3; D is undetermined. Germline CDR1 reads ENHRY; CDR2 reads SYGVKD. The CDR3 spans 15 residues. The ends were cut back, 10 bases at V and 3 bases at J, with 20 bases in the middle. CDR3 region: CATHHMGNGTDTQYF. CDR3 coding DNA: TGTGCCACCCACCATATGGGAAACGGTACAGATACGCAGTATTTT.

With regard to this clonotype: Just one base apart from a much larger clone, this may be a read error. No conserved phenylalanine or tryptophan is present at the end of the CDR3, so a read error is the likely explanation. This sequence joins TRBV20-1 and TRBJ2-1; the D gene is possibly TRBD2 (5 bases). Germline V gives CDR1 DFQATT, CDR2 SNEGSKA (reference sequence). The CDR3 length is 12 residues. Trimming shortened V by 3 bases and J by 5 bases, and 8 bases separated the two germline ends. The CDR3 DNA follows: TGCAGTGCTAGGTTCGGGGACAATGAGCAGTTCCTC. Encoded protein: CSARFGDNEQFL.

This clonotype was seen more than once but under ten times. The gene calls are TRBV7-9 and TRBJ2-5; D remains unclear. There are 15 residues in the CDR3. Trimming stripped 1 base from V and 5 bases from J, with 14 bases between. CDR1 and CDR2 from the germline V gene are SEHNR and FQNEAQ (reference sequence). Here the CDR3 reads CASSLVPGDGETQYF. The CDR3 coding sequence is TGTGCCAGCAGCTTAGTCCCAGGCGACGGCGAGACCCAGTACTTC.

The chain uses TRBV27 and TRBJ1-6; weak D call: TRBD1 (5 bases). The V and J ends lost 3 bases and 7 bases respectively, with 13 bases between them. The germline CDR1 and CDR2 sequences are MNHEY and SMNVEV (reference sequence). This CDR3 has 15 amino acids. CDR3 loop: CASSLGGARNSPLHF. For the CDR3, the DNA is TGTGCCAGCAGTTTGGGAGGGGCGAGAAATTCACCCCTCCACTTT.

The V gene is TRBV20-1, the J gene TRBJ2-1, with 12 bases aligning to TRBD2. Germline CDR1 and CDR2: DFQATT and SNEGSKA (reference sequence). The CDR3 is 13 amino acids. The CDR3 nucleotides are TGCAGCCTAGCGGGGGGGCGAGGGTATGAGCAGTTCTTC. Amino acids: CSLAGGRGYEQFF.

The J gene is TRBJ2-7, the V gene TRBV20-1; D possibly corresponds to TRBD2 (5 bases). CDR1 is DFQATT and CDR2 is SNEGSKA in the germline V gene (reference sequence). There are 15 residues in the CDR3. Deletions cut 0 bases from V and 4 bases from J, with 16 bases between. CDR3 in DNA: TGCAGTGCTAGAGATCTCGGGTCAGGCGGGTACGAGCAGTACTTC. Its protein product is CSARDLGSGGYEQYF.

The chain is built from TRBV4-3 and TRBJ1-5; 8 nucleotides agree with TRBD1. CDR1 and CDR2 (germline): LGHNA, YSLEER. This CDR3 has 16 amino acids. The junction had 6 bases not matched to a gene; V was cut back by 0 bases and J by 5 bases. The DNA for the CDR3 is TGCGCCAGCAGCCAAGATTACCAGGGGGCTTATCAGCCCCAGCATTTT. Translation gives CASSQDYQGAYQPQHF.

There are a few counts of this clonotype. The chain employs TRBV12-3 or TRBV12-4 and TRBJ2-1; a possible D gene is TRBD1 (6 bases). Trimming pared 2 bases from V and 5 bases from J, leaving 16 bases between. The CDR3 consists of 16 residues. The CDR3 spells CASSLSQGSADNEQFF. DNA of the CDR3: TGTGCCAGCAGTTTATCCCAGGGGTCGGCCGACAATGAGCAGTTCTTC.

This clonotype showed up many times. The rearrangement links TRBV5-1 to TRBJ2-7; no firm D call. The germline CDR1 and CDR2 sequences are SGHRS and YFSETQ. V was pared by 4 bases and J by 7 bases, with 9 bases between. CDR3 length: 11 residues. DNA of the CDR3: TGCGCCAGCAGCCCCCTCGGAGAGCAGTACTTC. It is translated as CASSPLGEQYF.

DNA for the CDR3: TGCGCCAGCAGTCGGGGGGCCGGGACCAGCACCGGGGAGCTGTTTTTT. Translating gives CASSRGAGTSTGELFF. The rearrangement links TRBV5-1 to TRBJ2-2, with a tentative D call TRBD2 (7 bases). V was pared by 5 bases and J by 4 bases, with 18 bases between. This CDR3 has 16 amino acids. Per the germline V gene, CDR1 is SGHRS and CDR2 is YFSETQ. Full variable domain (rest looked up from reference TRBV5-1 and TRBJ2-2): KAGVTQTPRYLIKTRGQQVTLSCSPISGHRSVSWYQQTPGQGLQFLFEYFSETQRNKGNFPGRFSGRQFSNSRSEMNVSTLELGDSALYLCASSRGAGTSTGELFFGEGSRLTVL.

V usage is TRBV7-9 and J usage is TRBJ1-2; a possible D gene is TRBD1 (6 bases). The V end lost 5 bases, the J end lost 4 bases, and 11 bases lay between the germline ends. The CDR3 has 13 amino acids. Germline assignment: CDR1 SEHNR and CDR2 FQNEAQ (reference sequence). The CDR3 DNA reads as TGTGCCAGCAGCCAGGGGTACCGCTATGGCTACACCTTC. Protein sequence: CASSQGYRYGYTF.

The gene calls are TRBV5-1 and TRBJ1-1; maybe TRBD1 (6 bases). Germline CDR1 and CDR2: SGHRS and YFSETQ. Trimming left V 4 bases short and J 0 bases short, with 19 bases between. The length of the CDR3 is 17 residues. The CDR3 bases are TGCGCCAGCAGCAAAGAGCCCCAGAGGGGGATGAACACTGAAGCTTTCTTT. As protein: CASSKEPQRGMNTEAFF.

J is TRBJ2-5 and V is TRBV7-9; 8 bases match TRBD1. The CDR3 sequence is 16 residues long. Germline V gene lookup returns CDR1 SEHNR and CDR2 FQNEAQ (reference sequence). V lost 5 bases to trimming and J lost 4 bases; unmatched junction nucleotides: 12. CDR3 amino acids: CASSPILGQGRETQYF. The CDR3 DNA follows: TGTGCCAGCAGCCCGATCCTTGGACAGGGACGAGAGACCCAGTACTTC.

This clonotype was seen a few times. The J gene is TRBJ2-1, the V gene TRBV20-1; 7 bases map to TRBD2. Trimming removed 4 bases from V and 11 bases from J; junction bases left unmatched: 8. The CDR3 has 12 amino acids. Per the germline V gene, CDR1 is DFQATT and CDR2 is SNEGSKA (reference sequence). The CDR3 DNA reads as TGCAGTGCTACCCGGGAGGTTGGCAAGCAGTTCTTC. Its translation: CSATREVGKQFF.